Described below is a single T cell receptor (beta chain) sequence and its context. Which antigen it targets is not known. Base qualities are not at hand, and no much larger clone is one base apart. The germline V gene (reference sequence) gives CDR1 as SEHNR and CDR2 as FQNEAQ. The junction shows trimming of 6 bases on V and 9 bases on J, plus 12 bases between the germline ends. The CDR3 starts with the cysteine, ends with the phenylalanine, and has 12 residues. CDR3 DNA is the only sequence kept; it has 36 bases, read in frame from the first base. This record comes from a study of patients and donors after allogeneic stem cell transplantation (dated by TCRdb to 2019 to 2021). Libraries came from RT-PCR. This sample was sequenced with a NextSeq 550. The raw public data were reprocessed by TCRdb itself: fastp quality trimming at Q25, MiXCR clonotype calling, in-frame beta chains only. Rows matching on CDR3 protein sequence are summarized as one entry with the most common DNA and genes. The sample profile shows about 74,000 distinct CDR3 sequences; about 25% of them were found once. The ten biggest clones cover approximately 25% of the sample.

The sample taken for sequencing was blood, either unsorted or a sorted T cell fraction (not recorded which). This receptor was obtained from a human donor who was either an allogeneic HSCT recipient or a stem cell or donor lymphocyte infusion donor (not recorded which). It is not recorded whose cells these are; they may come from a transplant donor. This chain is built from TRBV7-9 and TRBJ2-1; the D gene lacks a confident call. The CDR3 corresponds to CASSISPSEQFF. The DNA is as follows: TGTGCCAGCAGTATCTCTCCCAGTGAGCAGTTCTTC.